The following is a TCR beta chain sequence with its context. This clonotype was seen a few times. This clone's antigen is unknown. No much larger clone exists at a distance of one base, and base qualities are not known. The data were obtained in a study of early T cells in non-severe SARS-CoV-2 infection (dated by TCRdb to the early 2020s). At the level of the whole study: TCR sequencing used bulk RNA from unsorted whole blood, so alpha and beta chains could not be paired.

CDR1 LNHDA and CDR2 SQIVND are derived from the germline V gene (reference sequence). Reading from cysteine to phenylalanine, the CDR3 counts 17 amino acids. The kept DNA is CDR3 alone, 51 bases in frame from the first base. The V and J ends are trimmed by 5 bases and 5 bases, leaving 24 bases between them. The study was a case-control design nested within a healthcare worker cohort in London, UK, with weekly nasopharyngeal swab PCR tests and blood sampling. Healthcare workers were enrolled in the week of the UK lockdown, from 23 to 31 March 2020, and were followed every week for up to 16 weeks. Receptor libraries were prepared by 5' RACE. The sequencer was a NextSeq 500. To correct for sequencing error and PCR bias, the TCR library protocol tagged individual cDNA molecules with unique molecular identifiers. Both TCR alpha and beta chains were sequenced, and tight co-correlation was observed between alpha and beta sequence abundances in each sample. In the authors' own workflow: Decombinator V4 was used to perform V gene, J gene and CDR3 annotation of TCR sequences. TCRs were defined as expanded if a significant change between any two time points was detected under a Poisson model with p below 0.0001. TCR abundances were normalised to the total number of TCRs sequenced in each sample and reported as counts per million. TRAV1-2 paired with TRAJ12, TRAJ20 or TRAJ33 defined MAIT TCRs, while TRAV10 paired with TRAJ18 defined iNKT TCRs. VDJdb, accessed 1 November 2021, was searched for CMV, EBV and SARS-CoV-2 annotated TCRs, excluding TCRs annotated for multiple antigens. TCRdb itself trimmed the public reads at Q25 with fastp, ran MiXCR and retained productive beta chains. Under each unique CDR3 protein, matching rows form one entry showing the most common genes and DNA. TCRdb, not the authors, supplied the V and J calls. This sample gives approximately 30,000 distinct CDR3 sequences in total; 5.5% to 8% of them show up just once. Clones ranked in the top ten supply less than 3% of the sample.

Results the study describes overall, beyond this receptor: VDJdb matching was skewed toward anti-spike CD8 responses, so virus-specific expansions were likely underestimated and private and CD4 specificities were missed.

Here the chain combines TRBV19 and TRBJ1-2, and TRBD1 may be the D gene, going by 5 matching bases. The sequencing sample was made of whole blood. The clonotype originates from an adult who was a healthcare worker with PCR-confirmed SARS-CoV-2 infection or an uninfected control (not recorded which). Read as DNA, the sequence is TGTGCCAGTAGTGCCGGGACGCTACTTTTTCCCGATTATGGCTACACCTTC. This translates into CASSAGTLLFPDYGYTF.